This T cell receptor beta chain was retrieved from a study of OX40 agonist ivuxolimab in advanced cancers. Study details: Eligibility rules accepted prior anti-PD-1, anti-PD-L1 or anti-CTLA-4 therapy, and over 35% had some.

On cycle 4 day 1 and cycle 7 day 1, as well as at baseline, blood was sampled. The repertoire was sequenced with immunoSEQ multiplex PCR; TCRdb's copy has only in-frame clones and lacks some. The sample carries some 97,000 clones, just over 90% recorded once. This clonotype was obtained from an adult with an advanced solid tumor such as melanoma, head and neck, liver or kidney cancer. Sequencing was performed on CD4+ or CD8+ T cells sorted from blood, taken in a trial of the OX40 agonist ivuxolimab.

Written as DNA, the CDR3 is TGTGCCAGCTCGCCCCGGGACAGGACTTACGAGCAGTACTTC. Protein sequence: CASSPRDRTYEQYF. The chain links TRBV18 to TRBJ2-7; 8 bases map to TRBD1. J gave up 4 bases and V 6 bases, and 8 bases lay outside the gene matches. The V gene's germline CDR1 is KGHSH and CDR2 LQKENI. This CDR3 has 14 amino acids.